This passage covers 21 T cell receptor beta chains from one sample sequenced in a study of shared clonotypes between healthy human individuals. Produced via immunoSEQ multiplex PCR; TCRdb's table is partial and in-frame only. The table has about 2.3 million clones, around 93% seen once. The specimen was naive CD4+ T cells from PBMCs. The subset: CD45RA+ positively selected. The receptor source for this set is a man younger than 30 in good health. Some clones in this sample may be carry-over from other donors' samples.

Details on this clone: This same CDR3 is encoded by further DNA sequences in the sample. V and J are TRBV25-1 and TRBJ2-3; no definite D call. The V gene's germline CDR1 is MGHDK and CDR2 SYGVNS. This CDR3 has 13 amino acids. With 5 bases removed from V and 0 bases from J, the gap between germline ends came to 6 bases. CDR3 residues: CASSRPSTDTQYF. In DNA, the CDR3 is TGTGCCAGCAGTCGCCCTAGCACAGATACGCAGTATTTT.

As to this clone: This CDR3 is also generated by other DNA sequences in the sample. This chain links TRBV5-1 with TRBJ2-7; D perhaps matches TRBD2 (5 bases). The germline CDR1 and CDR2 sequences are SGHRS and YFSETQ. The CDR3 totals 14 residues. V shed 4 bases and J shed 6 bases, with 17 bases lying between them. The CDR3 loop reads CASSPRTGSGEQYF. CDR3 bases: TGCGCCAGCAGCCCCCGGACGGGATCGGGCGAGCAGTACTTC.

This clone was recorded once. This CDR3 reads CASSFWGTTNEKLFF. The CDR3 DNA reads TGTGCCAGCAGTTTTTGGGGGACAACTAATGAAAAACTGTTTTTT. The V call is TRBV28, the J call TRBJ1-4; TRBD1 is a possible D gene (5 bases). V was shortened by 3 bases and J by 0 bases, with 8 bases between the two germline ends. This CDR3 spans 15 amino acids. Germline loops: CDR1 MDHEN, CDR2 SYDVKM.

With regard to this clone: This CDR3 is also generated by other DNA sequences in the sample. J is TRBJ2-3 and V is TRBV2; D remains unclear. The CDR3 extends over 12 amino acids. Trimming pared 3 bases from V and 2 bases from J, leaving 3 bases between. Per germline, CDR1 SNHLY and CDR2 FYNNEI. The CDR3 sequence is CASSEATDTQYF. The CDR3 DNA follows: TGTGCCAGCAGTGAGGCCACAGATACGCAGTATTTT.

The rearrangement links TRBV5-8 to TRBJ1-5; possible D gene TRBD1, 5 bases. Trimming shortened V by 5 bases and J by 5 bases, and 17 bases separated the two germline ends. Germline assignment: CDR1 SGHTS and CDR2 YDEGEE. The CDR3 length is 15 residues. DNA of the CDR3: TGTGCCAGCAGTGGGTCTGGGGCGCGTTATCAGCCCCAGCATTTT. Its protein product is CASSGSGARYQPQHF.

This chain connects TRBV5-1 to TRBJ2-2, with D unclear. Per germline, CDR1 SGHRS and CDR2 YFSETQ. The V and J ends lost 0 bases and 8 bases respectively, with 11 bases between them. There are 14 residues in the CDR3. The DNA of the CDR3 is TGCGCCAGCAGCTTGGCCCCGGCCGGGGGGGAGCTGTTTTTT. Translation gives CASSLAPAGGELFF.

In DNA form, the CDR3 reads TGTGCCAGCAGCCGGCCCGGCGGGGAGCTGTTTTTT. Protein sequence: CASSRPGGELFF. The V gene is TRBV7-9, the J gene TRBJ2-2; D unresolved. Germline CDR1 is SEHNR and CDR2 is FQNEAQ (reference sequence). V was shortened by 5 bases and J by 7 bases, with 8 bases between the two germline ends. The CDR3 covers 12 residues.

CDR3 sequence (DNA): TGTGCCAGCAGTTCCGGGGTGGGACTATACGACAATGAGCAGTTCTTC. Translation: CASSSGVGLYDNEQFF. The chain uses TRBV27 and TRBJ2-1; 7 bases are shared with TRBD2. The CDR3 contains 16 residues. Germline V CDR1 and CDR2: MNHEY, SMNVEV (reference sequence). Trimming cost V 4 bases and J 5 bases; bases outside gene matches: 11.

CDR3 coding DNA: TGTGCCAGCACCCGCACTAGCGGGAGCTACAATGAGCAGTTCTTC. Residues: CASTRTSGSYNEQFF. The chain has TRBV2 and TRBJ2-1, with 11 bases that match TRBD2. The CDR3 consists of 15 residues. V was clipped by 7 bases and J by 3 bases; unmatched bases: 5. Per the germline V gene, CDR1 is SNHLY and CDR2 is FYNNEI.

This clone came up once. The CDR3, as DNA: TGTGCCTGGAGCCCTCGTTACATTTCTCGTAATGAAAAACTGTTTTTT. It is translated as CAWSPRYISRNEKLFF. This rearrangement joins TRBV30 to TRBJ1-4, with D unclear. CDR3 length: 16 amino acids. V was pared by 3 bases and J by 4 bases, with 18 bases between. The germline gives CDR1 GTSNPN, CDR2 SVGIG (reference sequence).

The chain recombines TRBV2 with TRBJ2-4; possibly TRBD1 for D (6 bases). Germline loops: CDR1 SNHLY, CDR2 FYNNEI. V lost 5 bases and J 0 bases, leaving 11 bases between the germline ends. The CDR3 has 15 residues. CDR3 in DNA: TGTGCCAGCAGTAGGACAGCTCTAGCCAAAAACATTCAGTACTTC. The encoded protein is CASSRTALAKNIQYF.

The V gene is TRBV5-4, the J gene TRBJ1-5, with D possibly matching TRBD1 (6 bases). V lost 4 bases and J lost 3, with 17 bases in between. This CDR3 has 16 amino acids. The germline V gene has CDR1 SGHNT and CDR2 YYREEE (reference sequence). The CDR3: CASSITGSGDNQPQHF. CDR3 DNA: TGTGCCAGCAGCATCACAGGGTCAGGGGACAATCAGCCCCAGCATTTT. The full variable domain, completed using reference TRBV5-4 and TRBJ1-5, is ETGVTQSPTHLIKTRGQQVTLRCSSQSGHNTVSWYQQALGQGPQFIFQYYREEENGRGNFPPRFSGLQFPNYSSELNVNALELDDSALYLCASSITGSGDNQPQHFGDGTRLSIL.

The chain joins TRBV5-6 to TRBJ2-7; D is unresolved. The V end lost 5 bases, the J end lost 6 bases, and 18 bases lay between the germline ends. The CDR3 is 14 residues long. Germline CDR1 SGHDT, CDR2 YYEEEE. The CDR3 region is CASRNGPYTSEQYF. The DNA for the CDR3 is TGTGCCAGCAGAAATGGGCCCTACACTTCCGAGCAGTACTTC.

This clone came up once. The chain has TRBV7-3 and TRBJ2-1; 9 bases line up with TRBD2. Looked up from germline, CDR1 is SGHTA and CDR2 is FQGTGA. This CDR3 is 15 amino acids long. The ends lost 5 bases at V and 10 bases at J; junction bases unmatched: 12. The CDR3, as DNA: TGTGCCAGCAGCCCTCTGGGGGTAGCGGGAGAAGAGCAGTTCTTC. Translating gives CASSPLGVAGEEQFF.

The rearrangement joins TRBV19 to TRBJ1-2; D gene uncertain. This CDR3 has 13 residues. Between the trimmed V and J ends, which lost 1 base and 4 bases, there was a span of 7 bases. CDR1 is LNHDA and CDR2 is SQIVND in the germline V gene (reference sequence). CDR3 DNA: TGTGCCAGTAGTATAGGACGATTCTATGGCTACACCTTC. Its protein is CASSIGRFYGYTF.

This CDR3 reads CSVQGTMGDEQFF. The CDR3 DNA follows: TGCAGCGTTCAAGGGACTATGGGGGATGAGCAGTTCTTC. The chain carries TRBV29-1 and TRBJ2-1; 7 bases match TRBD2. The CDR3 consists of 13 residues. V shed 5 bases, J shed 8 bases, and the junction held 9 bases outside the gene matches. Looked up from germline, CDR1 is SQVTM and CDR2 is ANQGSEA.

The table lists this clone with a few counts. The chain recombines TRBV29-1 with TRBJ1-4; 7 positions agree with TRBD1. The CDR3 loop spans 14 amino acids. Germline lookup yields CDR1 SQVTM and CDR2 ANQGSEA. V shed 6 bases and J 6 bases; nucleotides not matched to a gene: 10. The CDR3 region is CSVETTGYDEKLFF. DNA of the CDR3: TGCAGCGTAGAAACGACAGGGTACGATGAAAAACTGTTTTTT.

The chain carries TRBV19 and TRBJ2-7, with 7 positions matching TRBD2. The CDR3 covers 14 residues. Trimming removed 3 bases from V and 7 bases from J; junction bases left unmatched: 9. The germline gives CDR1 LNHDA, CDR2 SQIVND (reference sequence). The CDR3 sequence: CASSMPSGWGEQYF. The CDR3 DNA sequence: TGTGCCAGTAGTATGCCTAGCGGTTGGGGAGAGCAGTACTTC.

This chain connects TRBV4-2 to TRBJ2-7; 8 nucleotides agree with TRBD2. This CDR3 has 16 amino acids. After removal of 2 bases from V and 1 base from J, the junction contained 7 bases not matched to a gene. Germline V gene lookup returns CDR1 LGHNA and CDR2 YNFKEQ. CDR3 region: CASSQSGGGFSYEQYF. For the CDR3, the DNA is TGTGCCAGCAGCCAATCCGGGGGGGGCTTTTCCTACGAGCAGTACTTC.

The chain is built from TRBV5-1 and TRBJ2-6; 7 positions agree with TRBD2. Trimming removed 3 bases from V and 0 bases from J; junction bases left unmatched: 0. The CDR3 runs to 15 residues. CDR1 and CDR2 (germline): SGHRS, YFSETQ. The CDR3 DNA follows: TGCGCCAGCAGCTGGACTAGCTCTGGGGCCAACGTCCTGACTTTC. Translated: CASSWTSSGANVLTF.

Details on this clone: Other DNA sequences of this sample code for an identical CDR3. The chain recombines TRBV5-1 with TRBJ2-3; TRBD2 matches at 9 bases. In germline, CDR1 is SGHRS, CDR2 YFSETQ. J was trimmed by 1 base and V by 4 bases; bases with no gene match: 4. This CDR3 is built from 15 residues. The chain's CDR3 is CASSPLAGRTDTQYF. CDR3 in DNA: TGCGCCAGCAGCCCTCTAGCGGGACGCACAGATACGCAGTATTTT.